Listed here are 32 T cell receptor beta chains from one sample, sequenced in a study of human T cells and chemical hapten exposure. MiXCR was run by TCRdb on the RACE reads, yielding one entry per CDR3 protein. Of 300,000 to 450,000 distinct CDR3 sequences listed, about 5.1% are singletons. Time point meaning: pre-sensitization, week 0. Treatment: therapeutic diphenylcyclopropenone sensitization with weekly scalp DPC. The sample consisted of whole blood, taken in connection with sensitization to the hapten diphenylcyclopropenone (DPC). All receptors come from a woman aged 45-65 years with alopecia areata. Some clones in this sample may be carry-over from other donors' samples.

This clonotype has only a few counts. CDR3 sequence (DNA): TGTGCCAGCAGCTTAGCGCGAGGGGACGGCAACTATGGCTACACCTTC. Protein: CASSLARGDGNYGYTF. The chain combines TRBV7-9 with TRBJ1-2, with D possibly being TRBD1 (5 bases). V dropped 0 bases and J dropped 2 bases, with 13 bases sitting between them. Germline values: CDR1 SEHNR, CDR2 FQNEAQ (reference sequence). The CDR3 is made up of 16 amino acids.

This clonotype appeared a few times. The rearrangement uses TRBV6-1 and TRBJ1-2; 9 nucleotides line up with TRBD1. The CDR3 is 15 amino acids. With 5 bases clipped from V and 4 bases from J, the junction kept 8 bases outside the gene matches. Looked up from germline, CDR1 is MNHNS and CDR2 is SASEGT. CDR3 in amino acids: CASSFTGGAPYGYTF. The CDR3 coding sequence is TGTGCCAGCAGTTTTACAGGGGGCGCCCCCTATGGCTACACCTTC.

Only a few counts were recorded for this clonotype. V usage is TRBV11-2 and J usage is TRBJ1-2, with D perhaps matching TRBD1 (6 bases). The CDR3 is 15 residues long. Germline V lookup: CDR1 SGHAT, CDR2 FQNNGV. V was shortened by 0 bases and J by 8 bases, with 16 bases between the two germline ends. Written as DNA, the CDR3 is TGTGCCAGCAGCTTAGAAGGGACCGCCCAGGGGGGCTACACCTTC. This gives the protein CASSLEGTAQGGYTF.

This clonotype was observed many times. The chain carries TRBV29-1 and TRBJ1-1, with D possibly TRBD1 on 6 matching bases. This CDR3 is 13 amino acids long. Trimming left V 4 bases short and J 1 base short, with 10 bases between. The germline V gene has CDR1 SQVTM and CDR2 ANQGSEA. The DNA for the CDR3 is TGCAGCGTTGTGAGGACAGCGAACACTGAAGCTTTCTTT. Translation gives CSVVRTANTEAFF.

The chain links TRBV7-9 to TRBJ1-6, with D perhaps matching TRBD1 (6 bases). The CDR3 runs 14 residues. The V gene's germline CDR1 is SEHNR and CDR2 FQNEAQ (reference sequence). Trimming cost V 5 bases and J 6 bases, with 11 bases left between them. The CDR3 nucleotides read TGTGCCAGCAGCCAGGACAGCCGTAATTCACCCCTCCACTTT. It translates to CASSQDSRNSPLHF.

In its sample, this clonotype was seen a few times. The CDR3 bases are TGTGCCAGCAGCCAAGACCCCCCCAGGGTGGGTCAGCCCCAGCATTTT. It encodes CASSQDPPRVGQPQHF. V usage is TRBV3-1 and J usage is TRBJ1-5; possible D gene TRBD1, 5 bases. Trimming stripped 0 bases from V and 6 bases from J, with 15 bases between. CDR1 LGHDT and CDR2 YNNKEL come from the germline V gene (reference sequence). This CDR3 comprises 16 residues. Together with reference TRBV3-1 and TRBJ1-5, the CDR3 gives the full variable domain: DTAVSQTPKYLVTQMGNDKSIKCEQNLGHDTMYWYKQDSKKFLKIMFSYNNKELIINETVPNRFSPKSPDKAHLNLHINSLELGDSAVYFCASSQDPPRVGQPQHFGDGTRLSIL.

Points on this clonotype: Possible read error: a much larger clone is one base away. The CDR3 region has the DNA TGTGCCAGCAGACCTGGTAGTCAGGTTTACGAGCAGTACTTC. Its protein is CASRPGSQVYEQYF. The chain carries TRBV28 and TRBJ2-7, with D unresolved. The CDR3 runs to 14 residues. V gave up 6 bases and J gave up 4 bases, with 16 bases separating them. Germline V CDR1 and CDR2: MDHEN, SYDVKM.

The table lists this clonotype with many counts. The CDR3 bases are TGTGCCAGCAGAGCCCCGGGGGAAGTCGGGGAGCTGTTTTTT. It yields the protein CASRAPGEVGELFF. The rearrangement joins TRBV2 to TRBJ2-2; TRBD2 might be the D (6 bases). The CDR3 sequence is 14 residues long. Trimming took 6 bases from V and 7 from J, leaving 15 bases between them. Germline CDR1 and CDR2: SNHLY and FYNNEI.

Many counts were recorded for this clonotype. The chain is built from TRBV29-1 and TRBJ1-1; D is possibly TRBD1 (6 bases). CDR3 size: 10 residues. V was clipped by 7 bases and J by 5 bases, with 8 bases between them. Germline CDR1 SQVTM, CDR2 ANQGSEA. CDR3 DNA sequence: TGCAGCGGTCAGGGGACTGAAGCTTTCTTT. Protein: CSGQGTEAFF. Supplemented by reference TRBV29-1 and TRBJ1-1, the full variable domain reads SAVISQKPSRDICQRGTSLTIQCQVDSQVTMMFWYRQQPGQSLTLIATANQGSEATYESGFVIDKFPISRPNLTFSTLTVSNMSPEDSSIYLCSGQGTEAFFGQGTRLTVV.

This clonotype was detected many times. The J gene is TRBJ1-2, the V gene TRBV6-2 or TRBV6-3; TRBD1 matches 8 bases. Germline CDR1 and CDR2: MNHEY and SVGEGT. This CDR3 is 16 amino acids long. With V trimmed by 4 bases and J by 2 bases, 9 bases remained unmatched. The DNA for the CDR3 is TGTGCCAGCAGTTCCATCGTGACAGGGGCGAACTATGGCTACACCTTC. The encoded protein is CASSSIVTGANYGYTF.

V and J are TRBV5-1 and TRBJ1-4; 8 nucleotides line up with TRBD1. V gave up 4 bases and J gave up 3 bases; unmatched junction bases: 11. The V gene's germline CDR1 is SGHRS and CDR2 YFSETQ. The CDR3 sequence is 17 residues long. CDR3 region: CASSPGTGGPSNEKLFF. The CDR3 DNA reads TGCGCCAGCAGCCCCGGGACAGGTGGGCCATCTAATGAAAAACTGTTTTTT. Full variable domain (missing parts from reference TRBV5-1 and TRBJ1-4): KAGVTQTPRYLIKTRGQQVTLSCSPISGHRSVSWYQQTPGQGLQFLFEYFSETQRNKGNFPGRFSGRQFSNSRSEMNVSTLELGDSALYLCASSPGTGGPSNEKLFFGSGTQLSVL.

This clonotype was recorded many times. In DNA, the CDR3 is TGTGCCAGCTCAATCTCCCTCTGGACAGGGGCCAATCAGCCCCAGCATTTT. It specifies CASSISLWTGANQPQHF. This sequence joins TRBV18 and TRBJ1-5, with TRBD1 identical over 9 bases. The junction had 11 bases not matched to a gene; V was cut back by 5 bases and J by 3 bases. CDR1 KGHSH and CDR2 LQKENI come from the germline V gene. The CDR3 loop spans 17 amino acids.

The chain couples TRBV7-8 to TRBJ1-4, with no clear D. The ends were cut back, 8 bases at V and 4 bases at J, with 20 bases in the middle. Germline CDR1 and CDR2: SGHVS and FQNEAQ. This CDR3 has 16 amino acids. CDR3 sequence: CASRHGGFQVNEKLFF. CDR3 DNA: TGTGCCAGCCGCCACGGAGGGTTCCAGGTTAATGAAAAACTGTTTTTT.

The sample holds many counts of this clonotype. This chain links TRBV7-2 with TRBJ1-1; D is perhaps TRBD1 (6 bases). Germline V lookup: CDR1 SGHTA, CDR2 FQGNSA. The CDR3 has 13 amino acids. V was clipped by 5 bases and J by 4 bases, with 11 bases between them. The CDR3 DNA reads TGTGCCAGCAGCGGAGGGGGTTTCACTGAAGCTTTCTTT. Its translation: CASSGGGFTEAFF.

Remarks on this clonotype: With a much larger clone just one base away, this may be a read error. This chain joins TRBV10-3 and TRBJ2-5; a weak D match, TRBD2 (5 bases). Deletions cut 11 bases from V and 6 bases from J, with 16 bases between. Germline V CDR1 and CDR2: ENHRY, SYGVKD. This CDR3 is 12 amino acids long. DNA of the CDR3: TGTGCCGGAGGAGAGGGTCCGCAGACCCAGTACTTC. This codes for CAGGEGPQTQYF.

This clonotype was seen only a few times. This rearrangement joins TRBV27 to TRBJ1-2, with a weak D call TRBD1 (5 bases). This CDR3 has 14 amino acids. V shed 1 base and J shed 4 bases, with 10 bases lying between them. The V gene's germline CDR1 is MNHEY and CDR2 SMNVEV (reference sequence). The chain's CDR3 is CASSLWSGAYGYTF. The CDR3 DNA reads TGTGCCAGCAGTTTATGGTCTGGGGCCTATGGCTACACCTTC.

This clonotype was seen repeatedly, ten times or more. The chain is built from TRBV7-2 and TRBJ2-1, with TRBD2 identical over 11 bases. In germline, CDR1 is SGHTA, CDR2 FQGNSA. The length of the CDR3 is 18 residues. The V gene end was trimmed by 5 bases and the J gene end by 4 bases; junction bases not matched to a gene: 13. The CDR3 loop is CASSATPRTSGLYNEQFF. In DNA form, the CDR3 reads TGTGCCAGCAGCGCAACCCCCCGGACTAGCGGGTTGTACAATGAGCAGTTCTTC.

This clonotype was seen many times. The rearrangement joins TRBV10-2 to TRBJ1-5; TRBD1 might be the D (6 bases). The ends were cut back, 2 bases at V and 4 bases at J, with 12 bases in the middle. The CDR3 runs to 15 residues. Germline V gene data show CDR1 as WSHSY and CDR2 as SAAADI. The CDR3 bases are TGCGCCAGCAGTGAGGCAGGGGAAGGGAATCAGCCCCAGCATTTT. Its protein product is CASSEAGEGNQPQHF.

At least ten counts were recorded for this clonotype. The chain recombines TRBV6-2 or TRBV6-3 with TRBJ2-7, with TRBD2 as a possible D gene (6 bases). The germline V gene has CDR1 MNHEY and CDR2 SVGEGT. This CDR3 region has 14 residues. V was cut by 2 bases and J by 2 bases, with 10 bases left in between. CDR3 protein: CASSYVGEAYEQYF. CDR3 nucleotide sequence: TGTGCCAGCAGTTACGTAGGGGAGGCCTACGAGCAGTACTTC.

Ten or more counts support this clonotype. V is TRBV5-4 and J is TRBJ1-1; possible D gene TRBD1, 5 bases. In germline, CDR1 is SGHNT, CDR2 YYREEE (reference sequence). This CDR3 has 14 residues. V was cut by 2 bases and J by 1 base, with 9 bases left in between. The CDR3 sequence: CASSFPGRNTEAFF. The CDR3 coding sequence is TGTGCCAGCAGCTTTCCAGGGAGGAACACTGAAGCTTTCTTT.

This clonotype was detected a few times. The junction and the germline gene differ at one end; a read error may be behind it. This rearrangement joins TRBV7-9 to TRBJ1-4; 9 positions match TRBD1. The germline V gene has CDR1 SEHNR and CDR2 FQNEAQ (reference sequence). The CDR3 runs to 15 residues. CDR3 DNA sequence: TGTGCCAGCAGCTTGATACAGGGGGCAAGTGAAAAACCGTTTTTT. The encoded protein is CASSLIQGASEKPFF.

This clonotype was observed many times. The gene calls are TRBV29-1 and TRBJ2-1; D not resolved. CDR1 SQVTM and CDR2 ANQGSEA come from the germline V gene. The CDR3 has 12 residues. The CDR3 is CRAQSSYNEQFF. The CDR3 coding sequence is TGCAGGGCACAAAGCTCCTACAATGAGCAGTTCTTC.

This clonotype was seen many times. The chain has TRBV12-3 or TRBV12-4 and TRBJ2-1; TRBD2 might be the D (6 bases). The CDR3 loop spans 15 amino acids. The V end was cut by 6 bases, the J end by 5 bases, with 17 bases between. CDR3 DNA: TGTGCCAGCAGACTGGAGGGGTGGGCGAACAATGAGCAGTTCTTC. It codes for CASRLEGWANNEQFF.

V usage is TRBV5-1 and J usage is TRBJ2-5; D remains ambiguous. Trimming removed 2 bases from V and 2 bases from J, with 10 bases in between. Germline V gene data show CDR1 as SGHRS and CDR2 as YFSETQ. The CDR3 is 14 amino acids. The CDR3 loop reads CASSFIGRQETQYF. CDR3 nucleotides: TGCGCCAGCAGCTTCATCGGGCGGCAAGAGACCCAGTACTTC.

This clonotype occurred many times. This sequence joins TRBV7-2 and TRBJ2-4; D is unresolved. V dropped 0 bases and J dropped 0 bases, with 15 bases sitting between them. Germline CDR1 reads SGHTA; CDR2 reads FQGNSA. The CDR3 spans 18 residues. This CDR3 reads CASSLATATRPAKNIQYF. CDR3 DNA sequence: TGTGCCAGCAGCTTAGCCACAGCAACTCGGCCAGCCAAAAACATTCAGTACTTC.

Many counts were recorded for this clonotype. The J gene is TRBJ1-5, the V gene TRBV12-3 or TRBV12-4, with 9 bases matching TRBD1. The CDR3 consists of 14 residues. The V gene end was trimmed by 4 bases and the J gene end by 5 bases; junction bases not matched to a gene: 3. The CDR3 protein is CASSSQGADQPQHF. The DNA for the CDR3 is TGTGCCAGCAGTTCACAGGGGGCGGATCAGCCCCAGCATTTT.

This clonotype has a count of ten or more. The chain uses TRBV29-1 and TRBJ2-7; D call uncertain. The ends were cut back, 2 bases at V and 3 bases at J, with 5 bases in the middle. The CDR3 is 11 residues long. The V gene's germline CDR1 is SQVTM and CDR2 ANQGSEA. CDR3 sequence: CSVEIRYEQYF. In DNA form, the CDR3 reads TGCAGCGTTGAAATACGCTACGAGCAGTACTTC.

The chain joins TRBV11-2 to TRBJ2-2; D unclear. The V and J ends lost 5 bases and 1 base respectively, with 8 bases between them. Germline V gene sequence: CDR1 SGHAT, CDR2 FQNNGV. The CDR3 consists of 14 residues. CDR3 in DNA: TGTGCCAGCAGCCCCGAGTTGAACACCGGGGAGCTGTTTTTT. Protein: CASSPELNTGELFF. Full variable domain (rest looked up from reference TRBV11-2 and TRBJ2-2): EAGVAQSPRYKIIEKRQSVAFWCNPISGHATLYWYQQILGQGPKLLIQFQNNGVVDDSQLPKDRFSAERLKGVDSTLKIQPAKLEDSAVYLCASSPELNTGELFFGEGSRLTVL.

The V call is TRBV28, the J call TRBJ1-2; the match to TRBD1 covers 8 bases. The CDR3 totals 15 residues. Per germline, CDR1 MDHEN and CDR2 SYDVKM. Unmatched junction bases numbered 9, after V lost 5 bases and J lost 4 bases. Here the CDR3 DNA reads TGTGCCAGCAGTGCACCGGGACAGGCGAGCTATGGCTACACCTTC. Its protein product is CASSAPGQASYGYTF.

In its sample, this clonotype was seen a few times. The V and J genes are TRBV25-1 and TRBJ1-2; no firm D call. The CDR3 has 15 residues. The germline V gene has CDR1 MGHDK and CDR2 SYGVNS. V lost 2 bases and J lost 6, with 16 bases in between. This CDR3 is CASSEVGDLLHGYTF. The CDR3 coding sequence is TGTGCCAGCAGTGAAGTTGGCGATCTACTCCATGGCTACACCTTC.

This clonotype was found many times. The J gene is TRBJ2-3, the V gene TRBV20-1; the match to TRBD2 covers 9 bases. The CDR3 sequence is 17 residues long. The germline V gene encodes CDR1 DFQATT and CDR2 SNEGSKA (reference sequence). Unmatched junction bases numbered 12, after V lost 0 bases and J lost 5 bases. CDR3 sequence (DNA): TGCAGTGCTAGAGACCGGAGGAGCGGGAGGCGGGGAGATACGCAGTATTTT. It translates to CSARDRRSGRRGDTQYF.

Ten or more counts support this clonotype. The chain is built from TRBV5-4 and TRBJ2-3; TRBD2 matches 9 bases. The V segment lost 4 bases and the J segment 0 bases; nucleotides outside the gene matches: 9. Germline V gene sequence: CDR1 SGHNT, CDR2 YYREEE (reference sequence). This CDR3 has 17 residues. The CDR3 loop reads CASSRIASGTSTDTQYF. DNA of the CDR3: TGTGCCAGCAGCCGAATTGCTAGCGGGACAAGCACAGATACGCAGTATTTT.